The 8 T cell receptor beta chains below come from one sample, sequenced in a study of blood T cell repertoires in COVID-19 (TCRdb year 2020). Libraries came from the immunoSEQ multiplex PCR assay. The source is immuneACCESS, and TCRdb retained only in-frame sequences with V and J called. Part of the clones is not carried over; for the studies checked, unresolved V genes explain less than half of this, and the remainder is unexplained. Within this sample are fewer than 100,000 clones, with 70% to 80% of them counted one time only. The top ten constitute 20% to 25% of the sample. Source material: peripheral blood. The origin of the receptors is a human donor in a cohort sampled during active COVID-19.

The chain employs TRBV5-8 and TRBJ2-2; 9 bases match TRBD1. V gave up 7 bases and J gave up 2 bases; unmatched junction bases: 9. Germline V CDR1 and CDR2: SGHTS, YDEGEE. CDR3 length: 16 residues. CDR3 sequence reads: CASRTTGGANTGELFF. As DNA, the CDR3 is TGTGCCAGCCGCACAACAGGGGGCGCCAACACCGGGGAGCTGTTTTTT.

The gene calls are TRBV7-2 and TRBJ2-2; TRBD2 matches 8 bases. Trimming removed 1 base from V and 2 bases from J; junction bases left unmatched: 3. The CDR3 totals 16 residues. Germline-derived CDR1 and CDR2 are SGHTA and FQGNSA. The CDR3 DNA is TGTGCCAGCAGCTTAGTAGCGGGACAAAACACCGGGGAGCTGTTTTTT. This encodes CASSLVAGQNTGELFF.

The chain employs TRBV11-3 and TRBJ2-5; D possibly corresponds to TRBD2 (7 bases). Germline CDR1 SGHNT, CDR2 YENEEA. This CDR3 is built from 15 residues. The V gene lost 2 bases and the J gene lost 1 base, with 11 bases spanning the gap. The CDR3 coding sequence is TGTGCCAGCAGCTTAAGGGGGGGGCTCCAAGAGACCCAGTACTTC. Translated: CASSLRGGLQETQYF.

This clone was picked up many times. This chain connects TRBV5-1 to TRBJ2-3; 8 bases match TRBD2. CDR3 length equals 14 residues. The V gene end was trimmed by 0 bases and the J gene end by 5 bases; junction bases not matched to a gene: 2. The germline gives CDR1 SGHRS, CDR2 YFSETQ. The CDR3 bases are TGCGCCAGCAGCTTGGCGGCGGGAGGAGATACGCAGTATTTT. Translating it yields CASSLAAGGDTQYF.

V gene TRBV15 combines with J gene TRBJ1-3; TRBD1 matches 8 bases. The germline gives CDR1 LNHNV, CDR2 YYDKDF (reference sequence). V was clipped by 1 base and J by 2 bases; unmatched bases: 7. This CDR3 has 17 amino acids. This chain's CDR3 is CATSRGGVQGAGNTIYF. The CDR3 DNA sequence: TGTGCCACCAGCAGAGGTGGGGTACAGGGGGCTGGAAACACCATATATTTT.

In DNA, the CDR3 is TGTGCCAGCGCAAAGGGGGCGCGGGAGACCCAGTACTTC. Amino acids: CASAKGARETQYF. The rearrangement uses TRBV11-3 and TRBJ2-5; 7 bases line up with TRBD1. The CDR3 loop spans 13 amino acids. After removal of 8 bases from V and 5 bases from J, the junction contained 8 bases not matched to a gene. CDR1 SGHNT and CDR2 YENEEA come from the germline V gene.

V and J are TRBV5-4 and TRBJ2-3, with 13 positions matching TRBD2. Germline V gene data show CDR1 as SGHNT and CDR2 as YYREEE (reference sequence). Trimming took 0 bases from V and 8 from J; bases not matched to a gene: 15. This CDR3 region has 19 residues. This chain's CDR3 is CASSLGTSGSGAALATQYF. CDR3 sequence (DNA): TGTGCCAGCAGCTTGGGGACTAGCGGGAGTGGGGCGGCCTTGGCTACGCAGTATTTT.

This chain joins TRBV3-1 (or the pseudogene TRBV3-2) and TRBJ1-2; possibly TRBD1 for D (6 bases). Trimming removed 2 bases at V and 6 bases at J, with 13 bases between. This CDR3 spans 14 amino acids. The germline V gene has CDR1 LGHDT and CDR2 YNNKEL (reference sequence). The CDR3 DNA reads as TGTGCCAGCAGCCAATGGGGCAGGGGTGATGGCTACACCTTC. This encodes CASSQWGRGDGYTF.